This T cell receptor beta chain was obtained from a study of T cells in Graves' hyperthyroidism and ophthalmopathy. Across the whole study: Peripheral blood was drawn at first diagnosis, prior to all treatment.

The investigators amplified TCR beta CDR3 regions from RNA transcripts. RT-PCR in the first round (using the HTBI primer set) targeted the TCR CDR3. MiXCR, applied by TCRdb to the multiplex PCR reads, yields one record per CDR3 protein. Of about 700,000 distinct CDR3 sequences listed, 14% are singletons. General study points: In blood, most of the thyroid clonotypes expanded above 0.001 were also present.

This clonotype was detected ten times or more. Its antigen is undetermined. PBMCs came from more than 9 ml fresh peripheral blood. The sample taken for sequencing was blood. The sequence derives from a woman younger than 30 with Graves' hyperthyroidism.

The CDR3 here is CASSFSMSGSTDTQYF. For the CDR3, the DNA is TGTGCCAGCAGTTTCTCAATGAGTGGGAGCACAGATACGCAGTATTTT. The chain uses TRBV12-3 or TRBV12-4 and TRBJ2-3; D call uncertain. Trimming removed 3 bases at V and 0 bases at J, with 13 bases between. The CDR3 spans 16 residues.